These T cell receptor beta chains were read from a single sample in a study of T-cell reconstitution after alpha-beta-depleted transplantation in children. Each CDR3 protein gets one entry after TCRdb re-called the PCR reads with MiXCR. The repertoire holds approximately 500,000 distinct CDR3 sequences, with roughly 27% as singletons. The sequencing here drew on PBMCs, taken before TCRalphabeta/CD19-depleted stem cell transplant. The source is a boy younger than two with Wiskott-Aldrich syndrome, due to receive a stem cell transplant. Both conserved end residues are part of each CDR3. Each record gives: J gene, V gene, CDR3 protein.

TRBJ2-7,TRBV18,CASSPGSLGYYEQYF
TRBJ2-7,TRBV5-1,CASSLRTGVYEQYF
TRBJ2-6,TRBV3-1,CASSQEAAVTVPTF
TRBJ1-4,TRBV12-3/TRBV12-4,CASSYRDEKLFF
TRBJ2-1,TRBV11-2,CASRTKLTDYNEQFF
TRBJ2-7,TRBV4-2,CASSQGTASYEQYF
TRBJ2-1,TRBV5-1,CASSPFSGRPHEQFF
TRBJ2-2,TRBV28,CASRGQFANTGELFF
TRBJ1-1,TRBV18,CASSPLPGQVYTEAFF
TRBJ2-5,TRBV7-7,CASSFRGSPLETQYF
TRBJ2-1,TRBV7-7,CASSLDGGTSGRFNEQFF
TRBJ1-5,TRBV24-1,CATSDQGTGEFEPQHF
TRBJ2-1,TRBV18,CASSSVRLRDRDNEQFF
TRBJ2-7,TRBV7-2,CASSQNTGLLAYEQYF
TRBJ2-5,TRBV3-1,CASSQDYGTQETQYF
TRBJ2-1,TRBV5-5,CASSLAGDTLNEQFF
TRBJ2-1,TRBV12-3/TRBV12-4,CASSLLSVARFF
TRBJ2-1,TRBV29-1,CSADPSNEQFF